The clone carrying this T cell receptor (beta chain) has at least ten counts. The data were obtained in a study of T-cell reconstitution after alpha-beta-depleted transplantation in children. Losses at the gene ends were 6 bases for V and 5 bases for J; bases not matched to a gene: 11. CDR3 length equals 15 residues. Germline lookup yields CDR1 MNHEY and CDR2 SMNVEV (reference sequence). Preparation of the TCRbeta library involved a method that used unique molecular identifiers. MiXCR, applied by TCRdb to the PCR reads, yields one record per CDR3 protein. The sample yields some 240,000 distinct CDR3 sequences, approximately 9.7% seen once.

The rearrangement uses TRBV27 and TRBJ2-3; 7 bases map to TRBD2. This receptor was taken from a human donor who donated a stem cell graft to a child with SCID. This sample comprised PBMCs from the stem cell graft donor, obtained from the stem cell graft. CDR3 DNA sequence: TGTGCCAGCAGCCCGCGGGGGATCAGGGAAGATACGCAGTATTTT. Protein sequence: CASSPRGIREDTQYF.